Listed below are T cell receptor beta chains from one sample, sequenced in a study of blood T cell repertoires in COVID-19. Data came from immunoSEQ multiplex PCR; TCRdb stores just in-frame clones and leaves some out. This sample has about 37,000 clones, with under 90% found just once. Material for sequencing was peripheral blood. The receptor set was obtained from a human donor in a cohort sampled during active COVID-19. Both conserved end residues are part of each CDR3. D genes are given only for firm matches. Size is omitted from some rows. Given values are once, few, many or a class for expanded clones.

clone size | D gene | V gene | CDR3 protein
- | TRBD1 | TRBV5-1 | CASGPGQGTTRQYF
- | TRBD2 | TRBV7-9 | CAGGLASGRETQYF
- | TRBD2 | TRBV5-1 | CASRPGGPVKEQFF
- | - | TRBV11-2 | CASSLRPGHPFF
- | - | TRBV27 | CASSPLAGLGNTIYF
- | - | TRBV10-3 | CAISGRAGQDYGYTF
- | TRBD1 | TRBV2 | CASSGGTGREQYF
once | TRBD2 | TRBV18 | CASSPSTSGGQRRNEQFF
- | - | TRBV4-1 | CASSLRTTSYNEQFF
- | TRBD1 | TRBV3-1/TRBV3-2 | CASSHSPGQITNSPLHF
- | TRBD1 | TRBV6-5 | CASKLDRDPGNTIYF
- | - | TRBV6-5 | CASSPNRVYGYTF
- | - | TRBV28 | CASKVGGLTNTEAFF
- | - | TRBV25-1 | CASSRAATNQNIQYF
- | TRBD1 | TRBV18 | CASSPGQGAYGYTF
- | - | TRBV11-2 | CASSLDTKGLNTEAFF
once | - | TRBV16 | CASSQFPGRDPNQPQHF
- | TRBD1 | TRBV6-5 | CASTRQGSYEQYF
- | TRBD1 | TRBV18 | CASSATGVDEQYF
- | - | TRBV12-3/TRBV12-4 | CASSLDRNYGYTF
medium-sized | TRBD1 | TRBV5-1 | CASSQGTGSLGEQFF
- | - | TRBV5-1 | CASSLGAGPPYEQYF
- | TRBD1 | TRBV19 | CASRKGQGRTEAFF
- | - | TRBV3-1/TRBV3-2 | CASSLTLRVSRYGYTF
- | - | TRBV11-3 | CASSLAGHGTDTQYF
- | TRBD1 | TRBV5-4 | CASSLGTDLEAFF
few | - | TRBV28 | CASSLAWNSPLHF
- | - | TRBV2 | CASSERNQGYETQYF
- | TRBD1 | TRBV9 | CASSVGRDRYFANTGELFF